The sequence of this TCR beta chain was determined in a study of blood T cell repertoires in COVID-19. For the study at large: Before being deemed recovered, Cohort 3 donors had two negative PCRs, clearance, or symptom resolution.

In the source study's methods: The assay estimated nucleated cells by amplifying reference gene primers. Here immunoSEQ multiplex PCR was the method, and the copy in TCRdb shows in-frame clones only, minus some. That table supplies the V and J calls and clone size; D and trimming were determined from the DNA. This sample has some 180,000 clones, with 70% to 90% found just once. With 4 bases removed from V and 4 bases from J, the gap between germline ends came to 7 bases. The germline CDR1 and CDR2 sequences are MGHRA and YSYEKL. This CDR3 region has 12 residues. Participants were aged 18 to 89 years, lived in about 26 US areas, and enrolled virtually. Researchers sorted participants into cohorts using their self-reported clinical history. This clone occurred a few times.

The chain couples TRBV4-1 to TRBJ1-1; D is uncertain. Sequencing input: PBMCs or T cells enriched from blood (not recorded which). The TCR sequence derives from a woman aged 40 to 49 in a cohort exposed to, infected with or recovered from COVID-19 (not recorded which). The CDR3 nucleotides are TGCGCCAGCAGCCCACTTGGCACTGAAGCTTTCTTT. Residues: CASSPLGTEAFF.